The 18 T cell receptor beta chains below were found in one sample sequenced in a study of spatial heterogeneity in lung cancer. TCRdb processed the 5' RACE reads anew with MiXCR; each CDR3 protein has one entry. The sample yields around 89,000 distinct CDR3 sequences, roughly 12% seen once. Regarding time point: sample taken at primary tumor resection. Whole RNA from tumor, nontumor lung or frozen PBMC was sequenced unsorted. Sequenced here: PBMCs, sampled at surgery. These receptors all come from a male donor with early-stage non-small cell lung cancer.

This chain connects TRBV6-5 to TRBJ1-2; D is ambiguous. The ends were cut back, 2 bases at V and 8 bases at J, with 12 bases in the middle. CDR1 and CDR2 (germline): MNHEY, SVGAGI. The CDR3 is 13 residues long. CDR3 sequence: CASSYPSGTGYTF. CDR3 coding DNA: TGTGCCAGCAGTTACCCCTCCGGAACGGGCTACACCTTC.

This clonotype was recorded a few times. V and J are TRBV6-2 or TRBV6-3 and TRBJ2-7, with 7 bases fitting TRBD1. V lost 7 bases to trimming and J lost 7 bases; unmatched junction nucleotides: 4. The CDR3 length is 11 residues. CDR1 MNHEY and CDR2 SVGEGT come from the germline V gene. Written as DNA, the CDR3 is TGTGCCAGCACGACAGGGTGGGAGCAGTACTTC. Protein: CASTTGWEQYF.

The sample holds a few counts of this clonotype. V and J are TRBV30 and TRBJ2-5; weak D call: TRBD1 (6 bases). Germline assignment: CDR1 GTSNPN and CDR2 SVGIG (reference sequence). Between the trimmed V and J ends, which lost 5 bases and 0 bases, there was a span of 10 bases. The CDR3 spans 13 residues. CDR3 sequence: CAWSGQNQETQYF. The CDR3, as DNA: TGTGCCTGGTCCGGACAGAACCAAGAGACCCAGTACTTC.

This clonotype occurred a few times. The CDR3 bases are TGTGCCAGCAGTGAAGCCGTGACTCGCTATGGCTACACCTTC. This gives the protein CASSEAVTRYGYTF. The rearrangement uses TRBV2 and TRBJ1-2, with unresolved D. Germline assignment: CDR1 SNHLY and CDR2 FYNNEI. This CDR3 has 14 amino acids. V lost 0 bases and J 4 bases, leaving 9 bases between the germline ends. Full variable domain (remainder filled in from reference TRBV2 and TRBJ1-2): EPEVTQTPSHQVTQMGQEVILRCVPISNHLYFYWYRQILGQKVEFLVSFYNNEISEKSEIFDDQFSVERPDGSNFTLKIRSTKLEDSAMYFCASSEAVTRYGYTFGSGTRLTVV.

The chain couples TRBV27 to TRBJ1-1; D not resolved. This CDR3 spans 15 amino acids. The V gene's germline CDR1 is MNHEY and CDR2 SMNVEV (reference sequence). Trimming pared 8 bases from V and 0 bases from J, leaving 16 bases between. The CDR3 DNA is TGTGCCAGCCCGGACCGGCGGCGCATGAACACTGAAGCTTTCTTT. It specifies CASPDRRRMNTEAFF.

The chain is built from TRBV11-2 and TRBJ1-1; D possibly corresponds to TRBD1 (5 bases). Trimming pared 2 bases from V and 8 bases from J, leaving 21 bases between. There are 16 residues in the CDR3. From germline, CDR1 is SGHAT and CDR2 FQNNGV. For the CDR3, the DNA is TGTGCCAGCAGCTTAATCCCGGGACTCTTAAAGGGCGAAGCTTTCTTT. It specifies CASSLIPGLLKGEAFF.

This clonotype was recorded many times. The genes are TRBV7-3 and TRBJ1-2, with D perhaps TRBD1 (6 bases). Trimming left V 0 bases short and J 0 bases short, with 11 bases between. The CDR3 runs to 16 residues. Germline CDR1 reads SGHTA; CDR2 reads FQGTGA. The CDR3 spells CASSLTGPGANYGYTF. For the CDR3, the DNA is TGTGCCAGCAGCTTAACAGGGCCAGGGGCTAACTATGGCTACACCTTC.

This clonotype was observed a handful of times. The CDR3 coding sequence is TGTGCCAGTAGTGACCTGGATCGCGGGGGGCCTGGCAAAAACATTCAGTACTTC. This sequence encodes CASSDLDRGGPGKNIQYF. The genes are TRBV19 and TRBJ2-4, with 8 positions matching TRBD2. CDR1 and CDR2 from the germline V gene are LNHDA and SQIVND (reference sequence). The CDR3 runs 18 residues. The V gene end was trimmed by 5 bases and the J gene end by 3 bases; junction bases not matched to a gene: 15.

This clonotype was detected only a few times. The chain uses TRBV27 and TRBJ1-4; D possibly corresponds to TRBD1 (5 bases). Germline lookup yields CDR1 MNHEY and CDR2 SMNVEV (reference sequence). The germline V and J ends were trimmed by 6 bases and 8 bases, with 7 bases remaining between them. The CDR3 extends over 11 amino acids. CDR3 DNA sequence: TGTGCCAGCAGAAAGGGGGAAAAACTGTTTTTT. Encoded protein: CASRKGEKLFF.

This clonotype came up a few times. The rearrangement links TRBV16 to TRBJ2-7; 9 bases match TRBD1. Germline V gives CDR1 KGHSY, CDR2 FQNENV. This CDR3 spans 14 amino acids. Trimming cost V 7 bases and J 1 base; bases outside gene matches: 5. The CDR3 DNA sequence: TGTGCCAGCAAATGGGACAGGGCGTCCTACGAGCAGTACTTC. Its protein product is CASKWDRASYEQYF.

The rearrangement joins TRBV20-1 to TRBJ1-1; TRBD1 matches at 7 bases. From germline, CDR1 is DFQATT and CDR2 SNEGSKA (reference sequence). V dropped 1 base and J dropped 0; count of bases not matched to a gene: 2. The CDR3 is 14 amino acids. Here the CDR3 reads CSARAGTVNTEAFF. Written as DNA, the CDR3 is TGCAGTGCTAGAGCCGGGACAGTGAACACTGAAGCTTTCTTT.

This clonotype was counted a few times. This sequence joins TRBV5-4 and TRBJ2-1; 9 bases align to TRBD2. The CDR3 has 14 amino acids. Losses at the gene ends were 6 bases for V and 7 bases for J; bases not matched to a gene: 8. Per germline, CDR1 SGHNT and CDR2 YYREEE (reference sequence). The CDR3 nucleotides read TGTGCCAGCAAACGCGGGGGGGCCACGAATGAGCAGTTCTTC. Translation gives CASKRGGATNEQFF.

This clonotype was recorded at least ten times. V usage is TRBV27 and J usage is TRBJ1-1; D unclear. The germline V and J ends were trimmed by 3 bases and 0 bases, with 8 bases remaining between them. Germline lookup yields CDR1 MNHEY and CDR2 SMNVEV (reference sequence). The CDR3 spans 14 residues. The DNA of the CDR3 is TGTGCCAGCAGTTTGCGACTGATGAACACTGAAGCTTTCTTT. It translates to CASSLRLMNTEAFF.

The CDR3 DNA sequence: TGCAGTCCGAGGGGGCTAACCTACGAGCAGTACTTC. Translation gives CSPRGLTYEQYF. The rearrangement joins TRBV20-1 to TRBJ2-7; 7 bases are a match to TRBD1. The germline CDR1 and CDR2 sequences are DFQATT and SNEGSKA (reference sequence). The CDR3 extends over 12 amino acids. Trimming took 8 bases from V and 2 from J; bases not matched to a gene: 6.

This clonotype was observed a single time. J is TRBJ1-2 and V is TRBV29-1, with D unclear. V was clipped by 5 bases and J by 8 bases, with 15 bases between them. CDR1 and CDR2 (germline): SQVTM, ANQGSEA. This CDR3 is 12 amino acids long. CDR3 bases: TGCAGCGTTTCCTCTCTGGGTGGCGGCTACACCTTC. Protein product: CSVSSLGGGYTF.

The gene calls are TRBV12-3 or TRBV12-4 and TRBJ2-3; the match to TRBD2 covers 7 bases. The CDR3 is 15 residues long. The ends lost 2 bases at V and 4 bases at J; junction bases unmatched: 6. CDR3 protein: CASSLWGGTADTQYF. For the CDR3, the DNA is TGTGCCAGCAGTTTATGGGGAGGGACGGCAGATACGCAGTATTTT.

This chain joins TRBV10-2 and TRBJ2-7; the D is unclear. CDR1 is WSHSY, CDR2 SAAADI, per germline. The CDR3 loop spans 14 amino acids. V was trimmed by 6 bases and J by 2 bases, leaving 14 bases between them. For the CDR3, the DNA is TGCGCCAGCAGAAGGGCAGACGGCCCCTACGAGCAGTACTTC. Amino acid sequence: CASRRADGPYEQYF.

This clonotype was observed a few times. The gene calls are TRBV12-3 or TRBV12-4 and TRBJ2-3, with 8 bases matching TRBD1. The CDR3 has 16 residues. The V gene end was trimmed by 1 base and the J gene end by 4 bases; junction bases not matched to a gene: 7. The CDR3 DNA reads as TGTGCCAGCAGTTTAGGCGCCGGACAGGGCTCAGATACGCAGTATTTT. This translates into CASSLGAGQGSDTQYF.